Listed here are 12 T cell receptor beta chains from one sample, sequenced in a study of blood T cell repertoires in COVID-19. Here immunoSEQ multiplex PCR was the method, and the copy in TCRdb shows in-frame clones only, minus some. The sample comprises hundreds of thousands of clones, around four fifths of which are singletons, and around 5.4% rests with the top ten. Sequencing was performed on peripheral blood. These receptors were taken from a man aged 80 or over with acute or convalescent COVID-19.

For this clone: The sample carries other DNA sequences with the same CDR3. V gene TRBV7-9 combines with J gene TRBJ1-1; TRBD1 matches 7 bases. The CDR3 has 13 residues. Germline assignment: CDR1 SEHNR and CDR2 FQNEAQ (reference sequence). V trimming: 5 bases; J trimming: 5 bases; junction bases outside the gene matches: 5. In nucleotides, the CDR3 is TGTGCCAGCAGCCCGTCAGGGGGAACTGAAGCTTTCTTT. It codes for CASSPSGGTEAFF.

The chain joins TRBV5-6 to TRBJ2-7, with 8 positions matching TRBD2. CDR3 length: 15 amino acids. In germline, CDR1 is SGHDT, CDR2 YYEEEE. With V trimmed by 4 bases and J by 2 bases, 8 bases remained unmatched. The CDR3 is CASSHRLAQAYEQYF. In DNA, the CDR3 is TGTGCCAGCAGCCACCGACTAGCGCAGGCCTACGAGCAGTACTTC.

The chain has TRBV5-1 and TRBJ2-1, with 12 bases matching TRBD2. The CDR3 totals 15 residues. V lost 0 bases to trimming and J lost 7 bases; unmatched junction nucleotides: 2. Germline lookup yields CDR1 SGHRS and CDR2 YFSETQ. The CDR3 spells CASSLGLAGVNEQFF. As DNA, the CDR3 is TGCGCCAGCAGCTTGGGACTAGCGGGAGTGAATGAGCAGTTCTTC. Full variable domain (outside the CDR3, taken from reference TRBV5-1 and TRBJ2-1): KAGVTQTPRYLIKTRGQQVTLSCSPISGHRSVSWYQQTPGQGLQFLFEYFSETQRNKGNFPGRFSGRQFSNSRSEMNVSTLELGDSALYLCASSLGLAGVNEQFFGPGTRLTVL.

This chain uses TRBV7-8 with TRBJ2-1, with a possible D match to TRBD1 (5 bases). Germline V gives CDR1 SGHVS, CDR2 FQNEAQ. The V end was cut by 5 bases, the J end by 0 bases, with 14 bases between. The CDR3 has 16 residues. CDR3 in amino acids: CASSPPWGSSYNEQFF. The DNA for the CDR3 is TGTGCCAGCAGCCCCCCGTGGGGCAGCTCCTACAATGAGCAGTTCTTC.

CDR3 sequence: CASSLETSGSLFTGELFF. CDR3 bases: TGCGCCAGCAGCTTGGAGACTAGCGGGAGCCTTTTTACCGGGGAGCTGTTTTTT. This chain connects TRBV5-1 to TRBJ2-2; TRBD2 matches 12 bases. V lost 0 bases to trimming and J lost 5 bases; unmatched junction nucleotides: 8. Germline V gives CDR1 SGHRS, CDR2 YFSETQ. The CDR3 covers 18 residues.

The gene calls are TRBV9 and TRBJ1-5; a weak D match, TRBD1 (6 bases). The CDR3 length is 15 residues. V dropped 0 bases and J dropped 4 bases, with 11 bases sitting between them. Germline V CDR1 and CDR2: SGDLS, YYNGEE. In DNA form, the CDR3 reads TGTGCCAGCAGCGTAGGGGGCACAGGGAATCAGCCCCAGCATTTT. Translating it yields CASSVGGTGNQPQHF.

V is TRBV7-2 and J is TRBJ1-5; D possibly corresponds to TRBD1 (5 bases). Germline CDR1 is SGHTA and CDR2 is FQGNSA. The CDR3 is 14 amino acids. V was pared by 1 base and J by 2 bases, with 6 bases between. CDR3 DNA sequence: TGTGCCAGCAGCTTAGTACAGGGCAATCAGCCCCAGCATTTT. Protein: CASSLVQGNQPQHF. The full variable domain, its missing parts supplied by reference TRBV7-2 and TRBJ1-5, is GAGVSQSPSNKVTEKGKDVELRCDPISGHTALYWYRQSLGQGLEFLIYFQGNSAPDKSGLPSDRFSAERTGGSVSTLTIQRTQQEDSAVYLCASSLVQGNQPQHFGDGTRLSIL.

V is TRBV30 and J is TRBJ2-7; tentative D call: TRBD1 (5 bases). The V gene's germline CDR1 is GTSNPN and CDR2 SVGIG (reference sequence). CDR3 length: 12 amino acids. V was pared by 0 bases and J by 7 bases, with 10 bases between. As DNA, the CDR3 is TGTGCCTGGAGTGTACAGGTGGGGGAGCAGTACTTC. It is translated as CAWSVQVGEQYF.

In its sample, this clone was seen once. The V gene is TRBV7-9, the J gene TRBJ2-5; TRBD2 agrees at 10 bases. In germline, CDR1 is SEHNR, CDR2 FQNEAQ (reference sequence). J was trimmed by 5 bases and V by 1 base; bases with no gene match: 4. The CDR3 runs to 15 residues. In DNA form, the CDR3 reads TGTGCCAGCAGCTTAGAGGCTAGCGGGAGTGAGACCCAGTACTTC. Translated, it gives CASSLEASGSETQYF.

CDR3: CASTISGRAWETQYF. CDR3 sequence (DNA): TGTGCCAGCACCATTAGCGGGAGGGCCTGGGAGACCCAGTACTTC. This chain uses TRBV2 with TRBJ2-5, with 11 positions matching TRBD2. The CDR3 is 15 amino acids. V gave up 7 bases and J gave up 5 bases; unmatched junction bases: 9. CDR1 and CDR2 (germline): SNHLY, FYNNEI.

V usage is TRBV5-1 and J usage is TRBJ1-1; 8 bases are a match to TRBD1. CDR3 length: 14 amino acids. The trim removed 4 bases at V and 3 bases at J, leaving 5 bases unmatched. Per the germline V gene, CDR1 is SGHRS and CDR2 is YFSETQ. The CDR3 sequence: CASSRDRGDTEAFF. The CDR3 DNA reads as TGCGCCAGCAGCCGAGACAGGGGTGACACTGAAGCTTTCTTT.

The chain recombines TRBV11-3 with TRBJ2-1; D gene ambiguous. Trimming removed 0 bases at V and 6 bases at J, with 9 bases between. CDR1 is SGHNT and CDR2 is YENEEA in the germline V gene. This CDR3 spans 14 amino acids. This chain's CDR3 is CASSLEEFSNEQFF. CDR3 nucleotides: TGTGCCAGCAGCTTAGAAGAGTTTTCCAATGAGCAGTTCTTC.